A single sample gave rise to the 17 T cell receptor beta chains below, sequenced in a study of T-cell memory formation after mild COVID-19. One entry per CDR3 protein results from TCRdb running MiXCR on the 5' RACE reads. This table has about 90,000 distinct CDR3 sequences, about 16% appearing once. Sequenced: PBMCs or a T cell subset sorted from them (not recorded which). The source is a man younger than 35 who had mild COVID-19 (a few samples of this study predate the infection). Cell type and time point are not known.

This clonotype was seen more than once but under ten times. This sequence joins TRBV7-2 and TRBJ2-3, with TRBD2 identical over 13 bases. Germline V gene data show CDR1 as SGHTA and CDR2 as FQGNSA. CDR3 length: 17 amino acids. V was clipped by 6 bases and J by 1 base; unmatched bases: 7. The CDR3 reads CASRRLAGGLGTDTQYF. CDR3 DNA: TGTGCCAGCAGAAGACTAGCGGGGGGACTCGGCACAGATACGCAGTATTTT.

The chain couples TRBV6-6 to TRBJ2-3, with D maybe TRBD1 (5 bases). Germline V gene sequence: CDR1 MNHNY, CDR2 SVGAGI (reference sequence). V lost 10 bases to trimming and J lost 7 bases, with 12 bases between them. There are 11 residues in the CDR3. Here the CDR3 reads CATIRQHTQYF. The CDR3 nucleotides are TGTGCCACCATAAGACAGCATACGCAGTATTTT.

The chain joins TRBV4-1 to TRBJ2-5; no definite D call. The CDR3 spans 15 residues. From germline, CDR1 is MGHRA and CDR2 YSYEKL. The V end was cut by 2 bases, the J end by 2 bases, with 12 bases between. CDR3 loop: CASSQRSLSQETQYF. In DNA, the CDR3 is TGCGCCAGCAGCCAACGCTCCCTCTCGCAAGAGACCCAGTACTTC.

V and J are TRBV29-1 and TRBJ2-7; 10 nucleotides agree with TRBD2. J gave up 2 bases and V 2 bases, and 3 bases lay outside the gene matches. The CDR3 extends over 14 amino acids. Germline CDR1 SQVTM, CDR2 ANQGSEA. CDR3 protein: CSVELAGVTYEQYF. The DNA of the CDR3 is TGCAGCGTTGAACTAGCGGGGGTTACCTACGAGCAGTACTTC.

The genes are TRBV9 and TRBJ1-1; D call uncertain. The CDR3 consists of 13 residues. Germline V lookup: CDR1 SGDLS, CDR2 YYNGEE. V gave up 3 bases and J gave up 7 bases, with 13 bases separating them. The CDR3 here is CASSAPQEDEAFF. The CDR3 DNA follows: TGTGCCAGCAGCGCCCCTCAAGAGGATGAAGCTTTCTTT.

J is TRBJ1-2 and V is TRBV7-8; 7 nucleotides agree with TRBD1. From germline, CDR1 is SGHVS and CDR2 FQNEAQ. The V gene end was trimmed by 6 bases and the J gene end by 6 bases; junction bases not matched to a gene: 7. The CDR3 loop spans 13 amino acids. CDR3 sequence: CASRAGQGDGYTF. In DNA, the CDR3 is TGTGCCAGCAGGGCGGGCCAGGGGGATGGCTACACCTTC.

A few counts support this clonotype. The V and J genes are TRBV20-1 and TRBJ2-4; 7 bases agree with TRBD2. J gave up 0 bases and V 0 bases, and 11 bases lay outside the gene matches. Per germline, CDR1 DFQATT and CDR2 SNEGSKA (reference sequence). The CDR3 is made up of 18 amino acids. The CDR3 reads CSARDQMAGVVAKNIQYF. The CDR3 DNA reads TGCAGTGCTAGAGATCAGATGGCGGGGGTGGTAGCCAAAAACATTCAGTACTTC.

This chain connects TRBV29-1 to TRBJ2-3; 8 bases are shared with TRBD2. The J segment lost 0 bases and the V segment lost 3 bases, leaving 5 bases of the junction unmatched. This CDR3 comprises 15 residues. The germline V gene encodes CDR1 SQVTM and CDR2 ANQGSEA. The CDR3 protein is CSVDGSGASTDTQYF. The CDR3 DNA is TGCAGCGTTGATGGTAGCGGGGCTAGCACAGATACGCAGTATTTT.

This sequence joins TRBV6-5 and TRBJ2-6; D is undetermined. Per the germline V gene, CDR1 is MNHEY and CDR2 is SVGAGI. The CDR3 loop spans 15 amino acids. The germline V and J ends were trimmed by 6 bases and 2 bases, with 11 bases remaining between them. The CDR3 DNA reads TGTGCCAGCAGGATCAATGTTGCTGGGGCCAACGTCCTGACTTTC. It yields the protein CASRINVAGANVLTF.

CDR3 protein: CATGTGTGKLFF. CDR3 bases: TGTGCCACCGGGACAGGGACGGGAAAACTGTTTTTT. The V gene is TRBV15, the J gene TRBJ1-4, with 9 bases that match TRBD1. Trimming took 8 bases from V and 10 from J; bases not matched to a gene: 5. CDR1 LNHNV and CDR2 YYDKDF come from the germline V gene (reference sequence). The CDR3 runs 12 residues. The whole variable domain, remainder taken from reference TRBV15 and TRBJ1-4, is DAMVIQNPRYQVTQFGKPVTLSCSQTLNHNVMYWYQQKSSQAPKLLFHYYDKDFNNEADTPDNFQSRRPNTSFCFLDIRSPGLGDTAMYLCATGTGTGKLFFGSGTQLSVL.

The V call is TRBV7-3, the J call TRBJ2-7; no definite D call. Germline CDR1 SGHTA, CDR2 FQGTGA. This CDR3 is built from 11 residues. The V gene lost 6 bases and the J gene lost 8 bases, with 11 bases spanning the gap. CDR3 coding DNA: TGTGCCAGCAGTTTCACGACACAGCAGTACTTC. It encodes CASSFTTQQYF.

The CDR3 nucleotides read TGTGCCAGCAGCTTTAGGACAGGAGCTTCCTACAATGAGCAGTTCTTC. Residues: CASSFRTGASYNEQFF. The chain uses TRBV7-8 and TRBJ2-1; 7 bases are a match to TRBD1. This CDR3 comprises 16 residues. Germline V gene sequence: CDR1 SGHVS, CDR2 FQNEAQ. Trimming cost V 3 bases and J 1 base; bases outside gene matches: 6.

This clonotype was seen many times. J is TRBJ1-2 and V is TRBV11-2; 8 nucleotides match TRBD1. With V trimmed by 4 bases and J by 1 base, 5 bases remained unmatched. The CDR3 contains 15 residues. CDR1 and CDR2 (germline): SGHAT, FQNNGV. The CDR3 loop reads CASSWRTGRNYGYTF. For the CDR3, the DNA is TGTGCCAGCAGCTGGAGGACAGGGCGTAACTATGGCTACACCTTC.

Many counts were recorded for this clonotype. This rearrangement joins TRBV4-1 to TRBJ2-7, with D maybe TRBD1 (6 bases). Germline values: CDR1 MGHRA, CDR2 YSYEKL. V was pared by 5 bases and J by 2 bases, with 13 bases between. The CDR3 has 14 amino acids. This CDR3 reads CASSDAGTTYEQYF. The CDR3 DNA reads TGCGCCAGCAGCGATGCCGGGACAACCTACGAGCAGTACTTC.

This clonotype was seen a handful of times. The genes are TRBV29-1 and TRBJ2-7; no firm D call. V lost 5 bases, J lost 0 bases, and 11 bases lay in between. Germline assignment: CDR1 SQVTM and CDR2 ANQGSEA. The CDR3 totals 13 residues. CDR3: CSVSEPSSYEQYF. The CDR3, as DNA: TGCAGCGTTTCCGAACCAAGCTCCTACGAGCAGTACTTC.

The CDR3 region is CSVEDNEQFF. As DNA, the CDR3 is TGCAGCGTTGAGGACAATGAGCAGTTCTTC. V usage is TRBV29-1 and J usage is TRBJ2-1; D is ambiguous. The CDR3 length is 10 residues. Germline V gene data show CDR1 as SQVTM and CDR2 as ANQGSEA. V was pared by 3 bases and J by 5 bases, with 2 bases between.

J is TRBJ2-2 and V is TRBV5-6, with D perhaps matching TRBD2 (6 bases). Trimming stripped 4 bases from V and 4 bases from J, with 14 bases between. Germline V gene lookup returns CDR1 SGHDT and CDR2 YYEEEE. CDR3 length equals 15 residues. CDR3 in amino acids: CASSPRALATGELFF. In nucleotides, the CDR3 is TGTGCCAGCAGCCCAAGAGCACTAGCCACCGGGGAGCTGTTTTTT.